Shown below are 27 T cell receptor beta chains from a single sample sequenced in a study of blood T cells in healthy people across ages. A second PCR of 7 to 11 cycles used a sample-barcoded 5' primer and a J-beta primer mix. One entry per CDR3 protein results from TCRdb running MiXCR on the 5' RACE reads. The sample carries about 1 million distinct CDR3 sequences, under 55% recorded once. Sample: blood. The receptors originated from a woman between 55 and 75 years old in good health.

V is TRBV2 and J is TRBJ2-5, with 11 bases aligning to TRBD2. CDR1 and CDR2 (germline): SNHLY, FYNNEI. The CDR3 totals 15 residues. Trimming took 8 bases from V and 11 from J; bases not matched to a gene: 16. Written as DNA, the CDR3 is TGTGCCAGCGGTCTCACCGGGCTAGCGGGAGGTGAGCAGTACTTC. Its translation is CASGLTGLAGGEQYF.

The chain combines TRBV4-2 with TRBJ2-7, with 12 bases matching TRBD2. J was trimmed by 4 bases and V by 0 bases; bases with no gene match: 4. The CDR3 is 16 amino acids. CDR1 and CDR2 (germline): LGHNA, YNFKEQ. This CDR3 reads CASSQDLAGGTYEQYF. Written as DNA, the CDR3 is TGTGCCAGCAGCCAAGATCTAGCGGGGGGGACTTACGAGCAGTACTTC.

The chain has TRBV20-1 and TRBJ1-1, with D perhaps TRBD1 (5 bases). This CDR3 has 13 amino acids. The V gene lost 1 base and the J gene lost 5 bases, with 11 bases spanning the gap. In germline, CDR1 is DFQATT, CDR2 SNEGSKA (reference sequence). CDR3 residues: CSARVDKETEAFF. The CDR3 DNA reads as TGCAGTGCTAGAGTGGACAAGGAGACTGAAGCTTTCTTT.

The V gene is TRBV27, the J gene TRBJ2-7, with 7 bases identical to TRBD2. Per germline, CDR1 MNHEY and CDR2 SMNVEV (reference sequence). The J segment lost 4 bases and the V segment lost 4 bases, leaving 13 bases of the junction unmatched. The CDR3 is made up of 16 amino acids. CDR3 region: CASSSPRLAGAYEQYF. The CDR3 nucleotides read TGTGCCAGCAGTTCCCCCCGATTAGCGGGCGCATACGAGCAGTACTTC.

This chain joins TRBV6-1 and TRBJ2-5, with unresolved D. With 4 bases removed from V and 4 bases from J, the gap between germline ends came to 19 bases. CDR1 and CDR2 from the germline V gene are MNHNS and SASEGT. This CDR3 spans 16 amino acids. CDR3 sequence: CASSAAALYLTETQYF. Written as DNA, the CDR3 is TGTGCCAGCAGTGCAGCCGCCTTGTATCTTACAGAGACCCAGTACTTC.

The genes are TRBV21-1 and TRBJ2-4; the table's D call TRBD2 went unverified against the DNA. TRBV21-1 is a pseudogene. This CDR3 region has 18 residues. The CDR3 here is CASSNRGRTHLAKNIQYF. CDR3 in DNA: TGTGCCAGCAGCAATAGGGGCAGGACCCACTTAGCCAAAAACATTCAGTACTTC.

This clonotype was recorded a few times. The chain links TRBV27 to TRBJ1-5; 8 bases are a match to TRBD1. J was trimmed by 2 bases and V by 8 bases; bases with no gene match: 8. CDR3 length: 15 amino acids. Germline V gene data show CDR1 as MNHEY and CDR2 as SMNVEV (reference sequence). The CDR3 loop is CASSLVGQGNQPQHF. CDR3 in DNA: TGTGCCAGCTCCCTTGTGGGACAGGGCAATCAGCCCCAGCATTTT.

The chain links TRBV7-2 to TRBJ1-6, with 7 bases fitting TRBD1. Germline values: CDR1 SGHTA, CDR2 FQGNSA. The CDR3 has 15 residues. V gave up 1 base and J gave up 10 bases; unmatched junction bases: 7. The CDR3 bases are TGTGCCAGCAGCTTAGGACCGGGACAGAAGTCACCCCTCCACTTT. This encodes CASSLGPGQKSPLHF.

This clonotype has more than one count but fewer than ten. The rearrangement uses TRBV24-1 and TRBJ2-7; unclear D gene. V gave up 2 bases and J gave up 3 bases, with 7 bases separating them. The germline CDR1 and CDR2 sequences are KGHDR and SFDVKD. There are 13 residues in the CDR3. The CDR3 DNA sequence: TGTGCCACCAGTGATTCCTCAGACTACGAGCAGTACTTC. Amino acid sequence: CATSDSSDYEQYF.

The chain is built from TRBV3-1 and TRBJ2-1; a possible D gene is TRBD1 (6 bases). This CDR3 has 14 residues. V was clipped by 7 bases and J by 6 bases, with 16 bases between them. Germline V CDR1 and CDR2: LGHDT, YNNKEL (reference sequence). For the CDR3, the DNA is TGTGCCAGCACTCGACAGGTTACCAGCAATGAGCAGTTCTTC. This encodes CASTRQVTSNEQFF.

The V and J genes are TRBV6-2 or TRBV6-3 and TRBJ2-5; D remains ambiguous. The DNA end is more similar to TRBJ2-7, so the J call may be wrong. The CDR3 is 14 amino acids. Germline V lookup: CDR1 MNHEY, CDR2 SVGEGT. CDR3 residues: CASSYSVVTYEQYF. The CDR3 bases are TGTGCCAGCAGTTACTCGGTAGTTACCTACGAGCAGTACTTC.

V gene TRBV6-2 or TRBV6-3 combines with J gene TRBJ2-7; 11 bases map to TRBD2. Germline V CDR1 and CDR2: MNHEY, SVGEGT. The J segment lost 1 base and the V segment lost 7 bases, leaving 6 bases of the junction unmatched. The CDR3 is made up of 15 amino acids. The chain's CDR3 is CASKKRLAGSYEQYF. The CDR3, as DNA: TGTGCCAGCAAAAAGAGACTAGCGGGATCCTACGAGCAGTACTTC.

The chain uses TRBV4-1 and TRBJ2-7; no clear D. Germline CDR1 and CDR2: MGHRA and YSYEKL. Trimming cost V 0 bases and J 3 bases, with 15 bases left between them. The CDR3 is 16 residues long. CDR3 sequence (DNA): TGCGCCAGCAGCCAAGATGCCGGACCCCTACTCTACGAGCAGTACTTC. It is translated as CASSQDAGPLLYEQYF.

The chain has TRBV7-9 and TRBJ2-7; tentatively, D is TRBD2 (5 bases). The CDR3 is made up of 12 amino acids. Germline lookup yields CDR1 SEHNR and CDR2 FQNEAQ (reference sequence). The V end was cut by 8 bases, the J end by 1 base, with 9 bases between. Written as DNA, the CDR3 is TGTGCCAGCGCGACTATTTCCTACGAGCAGTACTTC. This sequence encodes CASATISYEQYF.

In this sample, this clonotype turned up a few times. The CDR3 sequence: CSARGAQEVGRSGANVLTF. Written as DNA, the CDR3 is TGCAGTGCTAGAGGCGCACAGGAGGTGGGTCGCTCTGGGGCCAACGTCCTGACTTTC. The J gene is TRBJ2-6, the V gene TRBV20-1; D is possibly TRBD1 or TRBD2 (5 bases each). This CDR3 comprises 19 residues. CDR1 is DFQATT, CDR2 SNEGSKA, per germline (reference sequence). Trimming shortened V by 1 base and J by 0 bases, and 19 bases separated the two germline ends.

V and J are TRBV28 and TRBJ1-6, with D unclear. The CDR3 spans 14 residues. The V gene's germline CDR1 is MDHEN and CDR2 SYDVKM. Trimming took off 8 bases at V and 10 bases at J, with 18 bases between the two ends. CDR3: CASGSYGPGSPLHF. DNA of the CDR3: TGTGCCAGCGGATCTTATGGTCCGGGGTCACCCCTCCACTTT.

The rearrangement joins TRBV5-1 to TRBJ1-2; D gene unclear. Germline assignment: CDR1 SGHRS and CDR2 YFSETQ. Trimming cost V 5 bases and J 7 bases, with 18 bases left between them. The CDR3 extends over 14 amino acids. The CDR3: CASSLNRGYCGYTF. The CDR3 DNA sequence: TGCGCCAGCAGTCTTAACCGGGGATACTGTGGCTACACCTTC. Based on the CDR3 plus reference TRBV5-1 and TRBJ1-2, the full variable domain is KAGVTQTPRYLIKTRGQQVTLSCSPISGHRSVSWYQQTPGQGLQFLFEYFSETQRNKGNFPGRFSGRQFSNSRSEMNVSTLELGDSALYLCASSLNRGYCGYTFGSGTRLTVV.

V and J are TRBV25-1 and TRBJ2-7, with D perhaps assigned TRBD1 or TRBD2 (6 bases each). Germline lookup yields CDR1 MGHDK and CDR2 SYGVNS. This CDR3 has 13 amino acids. Trimming cost V 6 bases and J 5 bases, with 14 bases left between them. In DNA form, the CDR3 reads TGTGCCAGCAGGGGGACGGGGGCCAACGAGCAGTACTTC. This translates into CASRGTGANEQYF.

J is TRBJ1-4 and V is TRBV12-3 or TRBV12-4; D is ambiguous. V lost 4 bases, J lost 3 bases, and 3 bases lay in between. The CDR3 consists of 12 residues. CDR3 DNA: TGTGCCAGCAGTTCCCCTAATGAAAAACTGTTTTTT. This encodes CASSSPNEKLFF.

V usage is TRBV28 and J usage is TRBJ2-5; D possibly corresponds to TRBD2 (6 bases). Trimming shortened V by 3 bases and J by 5 bases, and 16 bases separated the two germline ends. The CDR3 extends over 15 amino acids. Germline CDR1 is MDHEN and CDR2 is SYDVKM. Here the CDR3 reads CASSFLSGGEETQYF. The CDR3 DNA sequence: TGTGCCAGCAGTTTCTTATCTGGCGGGGAGGAGACCCAGTACTTC.

J is TRBJ1-2 and V is TRBV5-6, with TRBD1 identical over 8 bases. Losses at the gene ends were 3 bases for V and 8 bases for J; bases not matched to a gene: 9. Per germline, CDR1 SGHDT and CDR2 YYEEEE. This CDR3 is 14 amino acids long. CDR3 sequence (DNA): TGTGCCAGCAGCTCCTGGACAGGGACGGGGGGCTACACCTTC. This sequence encodes CASSSWTGTGGYTF.

This clonotype was observed a handful of times. The rearrangement links TRBV4-2 to TRBJ1-5, with 8 positions matching TRBD1. The J segment lost 2 bases and the V segment lost 3 bases, leaving 6 bases of the junction unmatched. This CDR3 has 16 amino acids. Germline V gene sequence: CDR1 LGHNA, CDR2 YNFKEQ. CDR3: CASSQDREGGNQPQHF. CDR3 bases: TGTGCCAGCAGCCAGGACAGGGAGGGGGGCAATCAGCCCCAGCATTTT.

The chain carries TRBV5-1 and TRBJ2-7, with 8 bases fitting TRBD1. Germline CDR1 SGHRS, CDR2 YFSETQ. The CDR3 totals 15 residues. J gave up 2 bases and V 0 bases, and 4 bases lay outside the gene matches. This chain's CDR3 is CASSLGTGTTYEQYF. The CDR3 DNA reads as TGCGCCAGCAGCTTGGGGACAGGGACGACCTACGAGCAGTACTTC. The whole variable domain, filled in from reference TRBV5-1 and TRBJ2-7, reads KAGVTQTPRYLIKTRGQQVTLSCSPISGHRSVSWYQQTPGQGLQFLFEYFSETQRNKGNFPGRFSGRQFSNSRSEMNVSTLELGDSALYLCASSLGTGTTYEQYFGPGTRLTVT.

This clonotype was recorded a few times. The V gene is TRBV7-9, the J gene TRBJ2-7, with D possibly TRBD1 on 6 matching bases. Trimming stripped 7 bases from V and 2 bases from J, with 15 bases between. The germline CDR1 and CDR2 sequences are SEHNR and FQNEAQ (reference sequence). The length of the CDR3 is 14 residues. The CDR3 sequence is CASTPRGVTYEQYF. The CDR3 DNA reads as TGTGCCAGCACCCCCAGGGGAGTCACCTACGAGCAGTACTTC.

In its sample, this clonotype was seen a few times. CDR3 region: CASSSGTSPKNIQYF. CDR3 DNA: TGCGCCAGCAGCTCCGGGACTAGCCCAAAAAACATTCAGTACTTC. J is TRBJ2-4 and V is TRBV5-1, with 9 bases lining up with TRBD2. After removal of 3 bases from V and 4 bases from J, the junction contained 5 bases not matched to a gene. This CDR3 spans 15 amino acids. The V gene's germline CDR1 is SGHRS and CDR2 YFSETQ. The variable domain in full, with the rest retrieved from reference TRBV5-1 and TRBJ2-4, is KAGVTQTPRYLIKTRGQQVTLSCSPISGHRSVSWYQQTPGQGLQFLFEYFSETQRNKGNFPGRFSGRQFSNSRSEMNVSTLELGDSALYLCASSSGTSPKNIQYFGAGTRLSVL.

The chain couples TRBV7-6 to TRBJ2-4; D is perhaps TRBD1 (6 bases). The J call is in doubt because the DNA end fits TRBJ2-7 better. The CDR3 runs 13 residues. Per the germline V gene, CDR1 is SGHVS and CDR2 is FNYEAQ. CDR3 protein: CASSVTQGYEQYF. The CDR3 coding sequence is TGTGCCAGCAGCGTAACGCAGGGGTACGAGCAGTACTTC.

This clonotype occurred a few times. V usage is TRBV5-1 and J usage is TRBJ1-2, with TRBD1 identical over 9 bases. There are 15 residues in the CDR3. The V gene's germline CDR1 is SGHRS and CDR2 YFSETQ. Germline trimming cut 4 bases from V and 5 bases from J; bases unmatched to any gene: 9. The CDR3 loop is CASSPWTGVGYGYTF. Written as DNA, the CDR3 is TGCGCCAGCAGCCCCTGGACAGGGGTAGGTTATGGCTACACCTTC.